The T cell receptor (beta chain) under discussion was sequenced for a study of T cells after yellow fever vaccination. Across the study: The SMART-Seq v4 Ultra Low Input method served to prepare the low-cell-number fractions. Findings of the study overall: Reappearing after the booster were most of the clones from primary vaccination (less than 97% CD4, 85% to 90% CD8). Overlap between CD4 and CD8 compartments was detected for a small share of clonotypes.

Template-switching 5'RACE yielded the TCR cDNA; a universal primer site and UMIs were added in the process. TCRdb redid the calling of the 5' RACE reads with MiXCR, one entry per CDR3 protein. This table has 350,000 to 450,000 distinct CDR3 sequences, about 6.2% appearing once. The CDR3 contains 16 residues. In regard to this clonotype: The antigen remains unidentified.

This chain joins TRBV21-1 and TRBJ2-1; TRBD2 was called by the table and not checked on the DNA. TRBV21-1 is flagged as a pseudogene. This TCR was sampled from a man aged 25 to 40 who received the YFV17D yellow fever vaccine. Sequences were derived from PBMCs, sampled 5 days after the yellow fever booster vaccination. Here the CDR3 reads CASSLPSGRGLHEQFF. CDR3 coding DNA: TGTGCCAGCAGCCTTCCAAGCGGGAGGGGCCTCCACGAGCAGTTCTTC.